This T cell receptor beta chain originates from a study of shared clonotypes between healthy human individuals. Assay: immunoSEQ multiplex PCR; the TCRdb copy retains only in-frame clones and omits some. The repertoire holds 2.5 million or so clones, around nine tenths seen once, with 0.13% to 0.15% in the top ten. The CDR3 is 13 residues long. The V and J ends lost 6 bases and 3 bases respectively, with 11 bases between them. Germline V gene lookup returns CDR1 ENHRY and CDR2 SYGVKD. The specimen sequenced was naive CD4+ T cells sorted from blood. The subset is: CD45RA+ positively selected. V usage is TRBV10-3 and J usage is TRBJ2-5; TRBD1 might be the D (5 bases). The sequence came from a young man in good health. The CDR3 loop is CAIRIRAEETQYF. For the CDR3, the DNA is TGTGCCATCAGGATCAGGGCGGAAGAGACCCAGTACTTC.